These 7 T cell receptor beta chains were sequenced from one sample in a study of blood T cell repertoires in COVID-19. Data came from immunoSEQ multiplex PCR; TCRdb stores just in-frame clones and leaves some out. The table includes 200,000 to 250,000 clones, about 88% detected once. Sequenced: PBMCs or T cells enriched from blood (not recorded which). The source is a woman aged 45 to 65 who had recovered from COVID-19.

The chain recombines TRBV4-2 with TRBJ2-2; D may be TRBD2 (6 bases). This CDR3 comprises 14 residues. From germline, CDR1 is LGHNA and CDR2 YNFKEQ. Deletions cut 0 bases from V and 5 bases from J, with 7 bases between. CDR3 nucleotide sequence: TGTGCCAGCAGCCAAGAGGGGGGTACCGGGGAGCTGTTTTTT. This gives the protein CASSQEGGTGELFF.

The chain is built from TRBV18 and TRBJ2-2, with D possibly being TRBD2 (6 bases). The CDR3 extends over 14 amino acids. Germline CDR1 is KGHSH and CDR2 is LQKENI. V was trimmed by 6 bases and J by 1 base, leaving 9 bases between them. CDR3: CASSRDWNTGELFF. CDR3 sequence (DNA): TGTGCCAGCTCTCGGGACTGGAACACCGGGGAGCTGTTTTTT.

This clone appeared a few times. J is TRBJ2-7 and V is TRBV3-1 (or the pseudogene TRBV3-2); no clear D. CDR3 length: 11 residues. Deletions cut 4 bases from V and 9 bases from J, with 10 bases between. Germline V gene lookup returns CDR1 LGHDT and CDR2 YNNKEL (reference sequence). The CDR3 spells CASSLLDVQYF. In DNA form, the CDR3 reads TGTGCCAGCAGCCTCCTAGACGTGCAGTACTTC.

The genes are TRBV7-2 and TRBJ2-2; 10 bases line up with TRBD1. This CDR3 is built from 16 residues. Germline V gives CDR1 SGHTA, CDR2 FQGNSA. After removal of 5 bases from V and 4 bases from J, the junction contained 7 bases not matched to a gene. The CDR3 region is CASSPRQGAGTGELFF. CDR3 bases: TGTGCCAGCAGCCCAAGACAGGGGGCCGGCACCGGGGAGCTGTTTTTT.

This chain uses TRBV28 with TRBJ2-2; 7 bases align to TRBD2. CDR1 and CDR2 (germline): MDHEN, SYDVKM. The CDR3 has 13 amino acids. The V segment lost 6 bases and the J segment 5 bases; nucleotides outside the gene matches: 3. CDR3 protein: CASRLSGTGELFF. CDR3 coding DNA: TGTGCCAGCAGACTTAGCGGGACCGGGGAGCTGTTTTTT.

V gene TRBV30 combines with J gene TRBJ2-1; D is possibly TRBD2 (5 bases). This CDR3 has 16 residues. Trimming shortened V by 3 bases and J by 1 base, and 16 bases separated the two germline ends. Per germline, CDR1 GTSNPN and CDR2 SVGIG (reference sequence). CDR3 sequence reads: CAWRRVGVRSYNEQFF. The CDR3 DNA reads as TGTGCCTGGAGGCGGGTGGGTGTTAGGTCCTACAATGAGCAGTTCTTC.

The rearrangement uses TRBV7-9 and TRBJ2-2; TRBD2 matches 9 bases. The CDR3 has 15 residues. Per the germline V gene, CDR1 is SEHNR and CDR2 is FQNEAQ (reference sequence). Trimming took 5 bases from V and 4 from J; bases not matched to a gene: 5. CDR3 nucleotides: TGTGCCAGCAGCCTACGTAGCGGGAGCACCGGGGAGCTGTTTTTT. Protein: CASSLRSGSTGELFF. The full variable domain, completed using reference TRBV7-9 and TRBJ2-2, is DTGVSQNPRHKITKRGQNVTFRCDPISEHNRLYWYRQTLGQGPEFLTYFQNEAQLEKSRLLSDRFSAERPKGSFSTLEIQRTEQGDSAMYLCASSLRSGSTGELFFGEGSRLTVL.